The 23 T cell receptor beta chains below were found in one sample sequenced in a study of early T cells in non-severe SARS-CoV-2 infection. TCRdb reprocessed the 5' RACE reads via MiXCR and lists one record per CDR3 protein. The table lists fewer than 130,000 distinct CDR3 sequences, around 13% of them singletons. Sequenced here: whole blood, sampled at baseline. All receptors come from an adult who was a healthcare worker with PCR-confirmed SARS-CoV-2 infection or an uninfected control (not recorded which).

This clonotype was seen more than once but under ten times. The CDR3 region has the DNA TGTGCCAGCAGTCCGTCCCTCCTTCTAGCGGGGGGGAAACAAGAGACCCAGTACTTC. This encodes CASSPSLLLAGGKQETQYF. This sequence joins TRBV27 and TRBJ2-5, with 12 bases aligning to TRBD2. CDR3 length equals 19 residues. V was clipped by 5 bases and J by 2 bases; unmatched bases: 15. Germline CDR1 and CDR2: MNHEY and SMNVEV (reference sequence).

This chain uses TRBV20-1 with TRBJ2-3; weak D call: TRBD1 (5 bases). The CDR3 contains 15 residues. Germline V gene lookup returns CDR1 DFQATT and CDR2 SNEGSKA (reference sequence). The V gene lost 0 bases and the J gene lost 4 bases, with 14 bases spanning the gap. CDR3 loop: CSARDGSRVADTQYF. CDR3 nucleotide sequence: TGCAGTGCTAGAGATGGATCCAGGGTGGCAGATACGCAGTATTTT.

This CDR3 reads CSATSPSGSMDNSPLHF. Written as DNA, the CDR3 is TGCAGTGCTACCAGCCCCTCTGGCAGTATGGATAATTCACCCCTCCACTTT. This chain joins TRBV20-1 and TRBJ1-6; D gene ambiguous. Germline loops: CDR1 DFQATT, CDR2 SNEGSKA (reference sequence). The V end lost 4 bases, the J end lost 5 bases, and 21 bases lay between the germline ends. The CDR3 extends over 17 amino acids.

The chain is built from TRBV29-1 and TRBJ2-1, with 7 positions matching TRBD1. The CDR3 is 13 amino acids. The germline V gene encodes CDR1 SQVTM and CDR2 ANQGSEA. The CDR3 loop is CRAWTGCYNEQFF. The DNA for the CDR3 is TGCAGAGCTTGGACAGGATGCTACAATGAGCAGTTCTTC.

This clonotype was counted a few times. V gene TRBV4-1 combines with J gene TRBJ2-7; no reliable D call. The CDR3 is 12 amino acids. Per the germline V gene, CDR1 is MGHRA and CDR2 is YSYEKL. V lost 2 bases and J 5 bases, leaving 7 bases between the germline ends. The CDR3 DNA is TGCGCCAGCAGCCAAAGACCGGACGAGCAGTACTTC. Its protein product is CASSQRPDEQYF.

This chain connects TRBV20-1 to TRBJ1-4; TRBD1 matches 8 bases. Germline assignment: CDR1 DFQATT and CDR2 SNEGSKA (reference sequence). The CDR3 is made up of 15 amino acids. The ends lost 4 bases at V and 4 bases at J; junction bases unmatched: 8. CDR3 sequence (DNA): TGCAGTGCTATTCGACAGGGGCAGGGTAATGAAAAACTGTTTTTT. It is translated as CSAIRQGQGNEKLFF.

This chain uses TRBV2 with TRBJ1-1, with D unclear. The CDR3 is made up of 11 amino acids. Germline V gene sequence: CDR1 SNHLY, CDR2 FYNNEI. Trimming removed 1 base at V and 4 bases at J, with 1 base between. DNA for the CDR3: TGTGCCAGCAGTGAAGTCACTGAAGCTTTCTTT. It yields the protein CASSEVTEAFF.

This clonotype has a count of ten or more. The chain links TRBV20-1 to TRBJ1-1, with 7 bases aligning to TRBD1. Germline loops: CDR1 DFQATT, CDR2 SNEGSKA (reference sequence). The CDR3 is 16 residues long. Trimming took 1 base from V and 1 from J; bases not matched to a gene: 9. This chain's CDR3 is CSARAPQGMKNTEAFF. DNA for the CDR3: TGCAGTGCTAGAGCCCCACAGGGGATGAAGAACACTGAAGCTTTCTTT.

This clonotype was counted many times. The rearrangement links TRBV7-9 to TRBJ2-2, with D uncertain. The CDR3 is 13 amino acids. Germline CDR1 SEHNR, CDR2 FQNEAQ (reference sequence). V shed 5 bases and J shed 7 bases, with 11 bases lying between them. The CDR3 here is CASSGPSVGELFF. The CDR3 region has the DNA TGTGCCAGCAGCGGACCATCCGTCGGGGAGCTGTTTTTT.

For the CDR3, the DNA is TGTGCCAGCAGTTTGTCGGCGGGGAACTATGGCTACACCTTC. This encodes CASSLSAGNYGYTF. The chain recombines TRBV12-3 or TRBV12-4 with TRBJ1-2; D is undetermined. Trimming removed 3 bases from V and 2 bases from J, with 10 bases in between. The CDR3 extends over 14 amino acids.

The V gene is TRBV13, the J gene TRBJ1-1; 7 bases fit TRBD1. This CDR3 is 13 amino acids long. From germline, CDR1 is PRHDT and CDR2 FYEKMQ (reference sequence). The V gene end was trimmed by 0 bases and the J gene end by 6 bases; junction bases not matched to a gene: 1. CDR3 nucleotide sequence: TGTGCCAGCAGCTTAGGGCAGGGGGCTGAAGCTTTCTTT. Its translation: CASSLGQGAEAFF.

The chain is built from TRBV6-1 and TRBJ2-5; no definite D call. The CDR3 totals 14 residues. Germline-derived CDR1 and CDR2 are MNHNS and SASEGT. V was clipped by 8 bases and J by 0 bases, with 13 bases between them. CDR3 in DNA: TGTGCCAGCCGGGCCCCGGCCTACCAAGAGACCCAGTACTTC. This gives the protein CASRAPAYQETQYF.

This clonotype was counted between two and nine times. The V gene is TRBV7-2, the J gene TRBJ2-7, with TRBD1 matching 10 bases. The CDR3 is 14 residues long. Germline CDR1 reads SGHTA; CDR2 reads FQGNSA. V was pared by 0 bases and J by 7 bases, with 3 bases of the junction left unmatched. The chain's CDR3 is CASSLAGQGSEQYF. In DNA, the CDR3 is TGTGCCAGCAGCTTAGCGGGACAGGGGAGTGAGCAGTACTTC.

This clonotype was observed a few times. The chain carries TRBV12-3 or TRBV12-4 and TRBJ1-1; D perhaps matches TRBD1 (5 bases). The CDR3 consists of 13 residues. The V and J ends lost 8 bases and 3 bases respectively, with 13 bases between them. The CDR3 sequence is CASFRDTHTEAFF. Written as DNA, the CDR3 is TGTGCCAGCTTCAGGGATACGCACACTGAAGCTTTCTTT.

The chain uses TRBV7-3 and TRBJ1-1, with 8 bases fitting TRBD1. The CDR3 length is 14 residues. V was pared by 5 bases and J by 4 bases, with 6 bases of the junction left unmatched. Germline CDR1 and CDR2: SGHTA and FQGTGA. CDR3 sequence reads: CASSPTGETTEAFF. CDR3 nucleotides: TGTGCCAGCAGCCCGACAGGGGAGACCACTGAAGCTTTCTTT. Combining the CDR3 with reference TRBV7-3 and TRBJ1-1 gives the whole variable domain GAGVSQTPSNKVTEKGKYVELRCDPISGHTALYWYRQSLGQGPEFLIYFQGTGAADDSGLPNDRFFAVRPEGSVSTLKIQRTERGDSAVYLCASSPTGETTEAFFGQGTRLTVV.

The chain joins TRBV4-1 to TRBJ2-7; no firm D call. CDR1 and CDR2 (germline): MGHRA, YSYEKL. The CDR3 extends over 16 amino acids. V was pared by 0 bases and J by 1 base, with 13 bases between. This CDR3 reads CASSQEAPPRSYEQYF. CDR3 sequence (DNA): TGCGCCAGCAGCCAAGAAGCCCCCCCCCGGTCCTACGAGCAGTACTTC.

This clonotype was seen only a few times. The chain joins TRBV4-2 to TRBJ2-7, with a tentative D call TRBD2 (6 bases). This CDR3 is built from 15 residues. CDR1 and CDR2 from the germline V gene are LGHNA and YNFKEQ. V lost 0 bases and J lost 0, with 9 bases in between. The CDR3 DNA sequence: TGTGCCAGCAGCCAAGATCTAGCGAGCTCCTACGAGCAGTACTTC. Residues: CASSQDLASSYEQYF.

There are a few counts of this clonotype. This sequence joins TRBV29-1 and TRBJ1-1; the D is unclear. Trimming left V 2 bases short and J 2 bases short, with 9 bases between. Germline CDR1 SQVTM, CDR2 ANQGSEA. CDR3 size: 13 residues. CDR3 region: CSVEKGVNTEAFF. The CDR3 DNA is TGCAGCGTTGAAAAGGGAGTTAACACTGAAGCTTTCTTT.

The chain carries TRBV29-1 and TRBJ1-2; D gene unclear. The CDR3 is 12 residues long. CDR1 and CDR2 from the germline V gene are SQVTM and ANQGSEA. Trimming stripped 7 bases from V and 1 base from J, with 10 bases between. The CDR3 spells CSALEGNYGYTF. The CDR3 bases are TGCAGCGCCCTGGAGGGTAACTATGGCTACACCTTC.

This clonotype was seen at least ten times. The chain is built from TRBV2 and TRBJ2-3, with TRBD2 as a possible D gene (5 bases). V was clipped by 1 base and J by 4 bases, with 12 bases between them. In germline, CDR1 is SNHLY, CDR2 FYNNEI. The CDR3 has 15 residues. The CDR3 nucleotides are TGTGCCAGCAGTGAAGGCCTAGCAGGTTCAGATACGCAGTATTTT. It yields the protein CASSEGLAGSDTQYF.

This clonotype has just a few counts. The chain is built from TRBV6-2 or TRBV6-3 and TRBJ2-1; D gene uncertain. Deletions cut 4 bases from V and 6 bases from J, with 7 bases between. The CDR3 spans 12 residues. Germline CDR1 MNHEY, CDR2 SVGEGT. The CDR3 bases are TGTGCCAGCAGTTTTCCTTCCAATGAGCAGTTCTTC. Translated, it gives CASSFPSNEQFF.

The chain couples TRBV20-1 to TRBJ2-1; 7 bases agree with TRBD1. The CDR3 covers 14 residues. Germline V lookup: CDR1 DFQATT, CDR2 SNEGSKA (reference sequence). With V trimmed by 1 base and J by 2 bases, 2 bases remained unmatched. The CDR3 spells CSARGGGAYNEQFF. CDR3 DNA sequence: TGCAGTGCTAGAGGAGGGGGCGCCTACAATGAGCAGTTCTTC.

This clonotype was observed a few times. The chain is built from TRBV28 and TRBJ2-6; D unresolved. Germline V gene sequence: CDR1 MDHEN, CDR2 SYDVKM. The CDR3 has 15 amino acids. V dropped 8 bases and J dropped 2 bases, with 13 bases sitting between them. The CDR3 region has the DNA TGTGCCAGCGGATATATTGACGCTGGGGCCAACGTCCTGACTTTC. It encodes CASGYIDAGANVLTF. Based on the CDR3 plus reference TRBV28 and TRBJ2-6, the full variable domain is DVKVTQSSRYLVKRTGEKVFLECVQDMDHENMFWYRQDPGLGLRLIYFSYDVKMKEKGDIPEGYSVSREKKERFSLILESASTNQTSMYLCASGYIDAGANVLTFGAGSRLTVL.